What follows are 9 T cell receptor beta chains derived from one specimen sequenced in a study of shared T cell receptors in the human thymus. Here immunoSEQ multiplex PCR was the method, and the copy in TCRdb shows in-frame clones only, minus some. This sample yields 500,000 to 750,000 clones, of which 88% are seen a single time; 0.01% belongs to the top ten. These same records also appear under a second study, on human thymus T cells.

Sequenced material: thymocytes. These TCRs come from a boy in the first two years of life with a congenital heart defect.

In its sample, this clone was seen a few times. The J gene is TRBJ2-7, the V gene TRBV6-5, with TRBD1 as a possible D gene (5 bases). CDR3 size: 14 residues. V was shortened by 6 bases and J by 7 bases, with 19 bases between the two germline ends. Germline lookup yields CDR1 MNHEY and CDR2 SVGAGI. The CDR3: CASSRTTAPREQYF. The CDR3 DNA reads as TGTGCCAGCAGCCGGACAACCGCCCCGAGGGAGCAGTACTTC.

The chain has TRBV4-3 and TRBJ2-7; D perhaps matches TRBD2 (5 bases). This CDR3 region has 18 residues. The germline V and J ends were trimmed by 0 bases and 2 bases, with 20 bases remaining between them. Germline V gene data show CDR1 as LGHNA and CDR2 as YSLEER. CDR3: CASSQDHHQRPLPYEQYF. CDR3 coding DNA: TGCGCCAGCAGCCAAGATCACCACCAGCGGCCGCTCCCCTACGAGCAGTACTTC.

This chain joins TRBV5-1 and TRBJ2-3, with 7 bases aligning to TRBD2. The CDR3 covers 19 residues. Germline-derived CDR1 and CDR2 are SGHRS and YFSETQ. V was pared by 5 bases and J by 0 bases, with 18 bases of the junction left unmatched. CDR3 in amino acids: CASRREVPSGTTSTDTQYF. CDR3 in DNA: TGCGCCAGCAGGCGTGAGGTCCCTAGCGGAACCACTAGCACAGATACGCAGTATTTT.

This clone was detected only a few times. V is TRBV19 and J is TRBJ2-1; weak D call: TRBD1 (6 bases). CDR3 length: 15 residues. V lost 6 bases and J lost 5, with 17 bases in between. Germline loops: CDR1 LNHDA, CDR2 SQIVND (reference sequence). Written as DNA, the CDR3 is TGTGCCAGTAGCCCCGGGACACCCAGTCACAATGAGCAGTTCTTC. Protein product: CASSPGTPSHNEQFF. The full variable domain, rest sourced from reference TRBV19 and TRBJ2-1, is DGGITQSPKYLFRKEGQNVTLSCEQNLNHDAMYWYRQDPGQGLRLIYYSQIVNDFQKGDIAEGYSVSREKKESFPLTVTSAQKNPTAFYLCASSPGTPSHNEQFFGPGTRLTVL.

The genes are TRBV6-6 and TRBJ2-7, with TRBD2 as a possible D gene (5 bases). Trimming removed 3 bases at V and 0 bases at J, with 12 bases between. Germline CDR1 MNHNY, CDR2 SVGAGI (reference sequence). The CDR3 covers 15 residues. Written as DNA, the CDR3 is TGTGCCAGCAGTTATTGGCGGGCGAGCTCCTACGAGCAGTACTTC. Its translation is CASSYWRASSYEQYF.

CDR3 nucleotides: TGTGCCAGCAGGAGATTCGGGCCCGAGACCGGGACTGGACCCTACGAGCAGTACTTC. This sequence encodes CASRRFGPETGTGPYEQYF. The chain couples TRBV27 to TRBJ2-7; weak D call: TRBD2 (6 bases). Germline values: CDR1 MNHEY, CDR2 SMNVEV (reference sequence). Trimming removed 6 bases at V and 2 bases at J, with 29 bases between. The CDR3 covers 19 residues.

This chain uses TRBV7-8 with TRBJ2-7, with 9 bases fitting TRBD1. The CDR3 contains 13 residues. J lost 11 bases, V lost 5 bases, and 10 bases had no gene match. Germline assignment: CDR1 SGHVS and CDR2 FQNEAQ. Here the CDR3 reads CASSPWTGEEEYF. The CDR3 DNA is TGTGCCAGCAGCCCATGGACAGGGGAGGAGGAGTACTTC.

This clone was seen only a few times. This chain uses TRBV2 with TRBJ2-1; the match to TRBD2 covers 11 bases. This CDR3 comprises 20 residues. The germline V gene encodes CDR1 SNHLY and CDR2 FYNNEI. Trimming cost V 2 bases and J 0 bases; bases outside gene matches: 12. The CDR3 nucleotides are TGTGCCAGCAGTGAACAAGGGCTAGCGGGAGGCGACAGCTCCTACAATGAGCAGTTCTTC. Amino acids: CASSEQGLAGGDSSYNEQFF.

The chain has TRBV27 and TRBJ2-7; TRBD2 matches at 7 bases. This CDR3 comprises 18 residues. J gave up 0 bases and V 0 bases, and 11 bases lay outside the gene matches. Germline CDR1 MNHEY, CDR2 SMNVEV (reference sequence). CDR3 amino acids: CASSLSSAGGSPSYEQYF. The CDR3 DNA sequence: TGTGCCAGCAGTTTATCTTCGGCGGGCGGGAGTCCCTCCTACGAGCAGTACTTC.